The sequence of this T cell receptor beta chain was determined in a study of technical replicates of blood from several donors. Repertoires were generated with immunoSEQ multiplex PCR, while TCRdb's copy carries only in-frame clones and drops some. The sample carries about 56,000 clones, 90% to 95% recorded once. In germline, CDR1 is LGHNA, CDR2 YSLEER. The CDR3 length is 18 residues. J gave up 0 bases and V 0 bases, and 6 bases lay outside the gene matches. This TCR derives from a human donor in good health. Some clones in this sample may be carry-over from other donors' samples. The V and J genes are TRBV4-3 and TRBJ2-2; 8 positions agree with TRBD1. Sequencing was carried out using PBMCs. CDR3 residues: CASSQEGPGGTNTGELFF. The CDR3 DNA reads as TGCGCCAGCAGCCAAGAAGGGCCAGGGGGCACGAACACCGGGGAGCTGTTTTTT.